The sequence of this T cell receptor (beta chain) was determined in a study of T-cell memory formation after mild COVID-19. Per germline, CDR1 SGHTA and CDR2 FQGNSA. Trimming took 5 bases from V and 4 from J, leaving 14 bases between them. There are 14 residues in the CDR3. Points on this clonotype: Its antigen is currently unknown.

Findings and limits, study-wide: The CD4+ clones that contracted clustered mainly within CM and EM, and the CD8+ clones concentrated in EMRA.

With constant-segment primers, 5'RACE yielded cDNA libraries of TCR alpha and TCR beta that carried sample barcodes and UMIs. A single record per CDR3 protein comes from TCRdb applying MiXCR to the 5' RACE reads. The profile shows around 440,000 distinct CDR3 sequences, about 20% of them singletons. The chain couples TRBV7-2 to TRBJ1-2; no definite D call. This clonotype was obtained from an adult woman who had mild COVID-19 (a few samples of this study predate the infection). Cell type and time point are not known. The material sequenced was PBMCs or a T cell subset sorted from them (not recorded which). The CDR3 DNA reads as TGTGCCAGCAGCCCCTTGGGCATGGGCTATGGCTACACCTTC. It encodes CASSPLGMGYGYTF. The variable domain in full, completed from reference TRBV7-2 and TRBJ1-2, reads GAGVSQSPSNKVTEKGKDVELRCDPISGHTALYWYRQSLGQGLEFLIYFQGNSAPDKSGLPSDRFSAERTGGSVSTLTIQRTQQEDSAVYLCASSPLGMGYGYTFGSGTRLTVV.